The 11 T cell receptor beta chains below come from one sample, sequenced in a study of cytomegalovirus exposure and HLA in healthy donors (dated by TCRdb to the late 2010s). Libraries were built with the immunoSEQ multiplex PCR assay. For the multiplex PCR, a mixture combining 60 forward primers for TCR Vbeta segments and 13 reverse primers for TCR Jbeta segments was used. TCRdb retrieved this table from immuneACCESS and kept in-frame rearrangements only. Not all clones are present; in checked studies, unresolved V genes account for under half, and no reason is known for the remainder. The sample contains over 85,000 clones, more than 75% of them found a single time. The ten largest clones add up to about 3.8% of the sample. Sequenced input: PBMCs. All receptors come from a woman in her 40s in good health and CMV-seronegative.

The chain has TRBV7-3 and TRBJ2-1; 7 bases map to TRBD2. The V gene end was trimmed by 0 bases and the J gene end by 6 bases; junction bases not matched to a gene: 5. CDR1 is SGHTA, CDR2 FQGTGA, per germline. This CDR3 contains 15 residues. CDR3 DNA: TGTGCCAGCAGCTTAACCACCGGGGGGATCAATGAGCAGTTCTTC. Translating gives CASSLTTGGINEQFF.

This sequence joins TRBV7-8 and TRBJ1-3; TRBD1 agrees at 8 bases. CDR1 is SGHVS and CDR2 is FQNEAQ in the germline V gene. CDR3 length: 17 amino acids. V dropped 1 base and J dropped 2; count of bases not matched to a gene: 7. CDR3 DNA sequence: TGTGCCAGCAGCTTAGGACACAGGGGACAGGCTGGAAACACCATATATTTT. It yields the protein CASSLGHRGQAGNTIYF.

This sequence joins TRBV9 and TRBJ1-2; D not resolved. Looked up from germline, CDR1 is SGDLS and CDR2 is YYNGEE. This CDR3 is 13 amino acids long. Trimming stripped 4 bases from V and 4 bases from J, with 11 bases between. The chain's CDR3 is CASSTGLGYGYTF. DNA of the CDR3: TGTGCCAGCAGCACCGGACTGGGCTATGGCTACACCTTC.

This sequence joins TRBV2 and TRBJ1-6; no definite D call. V dropped 11 bases and J dropped 0 bases, with 8 bases sitting between them. The CDR3 totals 13 residues. The germline V gene has CDR1 SNHLY and CDR2 FYNNEI. CDR3 residues: CASGSSYNSPLHF. The DNA for the CDR3 is TGTGCCTCGGGGAGCTCCTATAATTCACCCCTCCACTTT.

This clone was picked up one time. J is TRBJ2-7 and V is TRBV7-2, with D tentatively TRBD1 (6 bases). The CDR3 runs to 14 residues. CDR1 and CDR2 (germline): SGHTA, FQGNSA. V was cut by 2 bases and J by 1 base, with 9 bases left in between. The CDR3 nucleotides read TGTGCCAGCAGCTTAACCAGGGGATCCTACGAGCAGTACTTC. This encodes CASSLTRGSYEQYF.

This clone was counted once. This chain uses TRBV9 with TRBJ2-7, with a tentative D call TRBD1 (6 bases). This CDR3 region has 13 residues. CDR1 and CDR2 from the germline V gene are SGDLS and YYNGEE. V lost 4 bases and J lost 7, with 15 bases in between. CDR3 sequence (DNA): TGTGCCAGCAGCACCCAACAGGGTGGAGAGCAGTACTTC. This translates into CASSTQQGGEQYF.

The V and J genes are TRBV9 and TRBJ2-2, with D tentatively TRBD2 (7 bases). Germline CDR1 and CDR2: SGDLS and YYNGEE. The CDR3 extends over 16 amino acids. Deletions cut 0 bases from V and 4 bases from J, with 13 bases between. In DNA, the CDR3 is TGTGCCAGCAGCGTAGGACGGGGGGCGGTCACCGGGGAGCTGTTTTTT. This sequence encodes CASSVGRGAVTGELFF.

This chain joins TRBV5-1 and TRBJ2-7, with 7 bases matching TRBD2. The germline V gene encodes CDR1 SGHRS and CDR2 YFSETQ. This CDR3 region has 15 residues. V lost 4 bases to trimming and J lost 1 base; unmatched junction nucleotides: 8. CDR3 nucleotides: TGCGCCAGCAGCGAAACAGCGGGAAGTTCCTACGAGCAGTACTTC. It translates to CASSETAGSSYEQYF.

This sequence joins TRBV18 and TRBJ2-1, with D uncertain. The germline CDR1 and CDR2 sequences are KGHSH and LQKENI. This CDR3 spans 17 amino acids. V lost 0 bases to trimming and J lost 1 base, with 13 bases between them. The CDR3 spells CASSPPNLARSYNEQFF. CDR3 coding DNA: TGTGCCAGCTCACCACCGAATCTTGCGAGGTCCTACAATGAGCAGTTCTTC.

The chain is built from TRBV4-2 and TRBJ1-2; D possibly corresponds to TRBD1 (6 bases). The V gene's germline CDR1 is LGHNA and CDR2 YNFKEQ. V was shortened by 0 bases and J by 7 bases, with 18 bases between the two germline ends. The CDR3 is made up of 16 amino acids. The CDR3 region is CASSQDLHLYRAGYTF. The CDR3 nucleotides read TGTGCCAGCAGCCAAGATCTTCACCTTTACAGGGCTGGCTACACCTTC.

The chain links TRBV29-1 to TRBJ2-7; D possibly corresponds to TRBD1 (6 bases). V was cut by 7 bases and J by 2 bases, with 15 bases left in between. Germline lookup yields CDR1 SQVTM and CDR2 ANQGSEA. The CDR3 sequence is 13 residues long. Written as DNA, the CDR3 is TGCAGCGCGGATGCAGGGGAGACCTACGAGCAGTACTTC. Translation: CSADAGETYEQYF.